This T cell receptor (beta chain) appears in the sequencing data of a study of CD8 T cells in Susac syndrome. Trimming took off 5 bases at V and 4 bases at J, with 16 bases between the two ends. The CDR3 has 14 amino acids. Germline V gives CDR1 SQVTM, CDR2 ANQGSEA. The RNA, roughly 0.5 to 1 ug, was put through reverse transcription using random hexamers. immunoSEQ multiplex PCR amplified TCR beta CDR3 across 54 Vbeta, 13 Jbeta. Each CDR3 protein is one row after TCRdb ran MiXCR on the immunoSEQ multiplex PCR reads. The table includes 150,000 to 200,000 distinct CDR3 sequences, 90% to 95% detected once.

This chain joins TRBV29-1 and TRBJ2-3; possibly TRBD1 or TRBD2 for D (5 bases each). This clonotype was sampled from a human donor in good health. The sequencing input was CD4+ T cells from PBMCs. CDR3 coding DNA: TGCAGCGTTCAAGGTGGTCAGGGAGCAGATACGCAGTATTTT. This sequence encodes CSVQGGQGADTQYF.